The clone carrying this T cell receptor beta chain was found once. The table came from immunoSEQ multiplex PCR; TCRdb's copy has only in-frame clones and leaves some out. The table lists approximately 130,000 clones, 80% to 85% of them singletons. The data were taken from a study of cytotoxic CD8 clonotypes in ibrutinib-treated CLL. TCR beta libraries used 1.5 to 2 micrograms of DNA from cryopreserved PBMCs. Per the germline V gene, CDR1 is MNHEY and CDR2 is SVGAGI. The CDR3 is 16 amino acids. Trimming shortened V by 0 bases and J by 1 base, and 13 bases separated the two germline ends. The sequence derives from a human donor with chronic lymphocytic leukemia. The V call is TRBV6-5, the J call TRBJ2-7, with no clear D. The starting material was PBMCs, obtained after 24 months of ibrutinib treatment. CDR3 protein: CASSYSSEPPSYEQYF. The CDR3 nucleotides read TGTGCCAGCAGTTACTCGTCAGAACCTCCTTCCTACGAGCAGTACTTC.